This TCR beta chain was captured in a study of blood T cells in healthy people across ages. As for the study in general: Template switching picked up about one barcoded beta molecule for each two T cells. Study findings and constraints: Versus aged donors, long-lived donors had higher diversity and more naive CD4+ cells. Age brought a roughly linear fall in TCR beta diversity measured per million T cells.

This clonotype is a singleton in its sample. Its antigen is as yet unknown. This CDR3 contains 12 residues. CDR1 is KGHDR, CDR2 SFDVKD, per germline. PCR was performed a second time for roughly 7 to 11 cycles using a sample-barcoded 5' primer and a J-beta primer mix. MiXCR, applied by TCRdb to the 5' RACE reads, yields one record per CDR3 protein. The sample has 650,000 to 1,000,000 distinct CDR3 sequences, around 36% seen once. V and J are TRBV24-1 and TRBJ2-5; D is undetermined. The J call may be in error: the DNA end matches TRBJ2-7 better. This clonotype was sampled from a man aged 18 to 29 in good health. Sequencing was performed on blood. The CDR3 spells CATSPTEVEQYF. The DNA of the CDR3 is TGTGCCACCAGTCCCACAGAGGTCGAGCAGTACTTC.